A single sample gave rise to the 11 T cell receptor beta chains below, sequenced in a study of shared clonotypes between healthy human individuals. Libraries were prepared by immunoSEQ multiplex PCR; TCRdb keeps only in-frame clonotypes and omits some of them. The repertoire holds 2 million to 2.5 million clones, with 90% to 95% as singletons. Sequencing was carried out using naive CD4+ T cells from PBMCs. The subset was: CD45RA+ positively selected. All receptors come from a man between 18 and 35 years old in good health. Some clones in this sample may be carry-over from other donors' samples.

This clone was counted once. Other DNA sequences within the sample encode an identical CDR3. The chain has TRBV5-1 and TRBJ1-1; no reliable D call. Per the germline V gene, CDR1 is SGHRS and CDR2 is YFSETQ. The CDR3 extends over 14 amino acids. V was clipped by 5 bases and J by 5 bases, with 16 bases between them. CDR3 sequence reads: CASSQVGVGTEAFF. DNA for the CDR3: TGCGCCAGCAGTCAGGTCGGGGTTGGTACTGAAGCTTTCTTT. Variable domain in full (rest from reference TRBV5-1 and TRBJ1-1): KAGVTQTPRYLIKTRGQQVTLSCSPISGHRSVSWYQQTPGQGLQFLFEYFSETQRNKGNFPGRFSGRQFSNSRSEMNVSTLELGDSALYLCASSQVGVGTEAFFGQGTRLTVV.

The CDR3 DNA sequence: TGTGCCAGCAAACCCCTTGGGGCCTACAATGAGCAGTTCTTC. Its translation is CASKPLGAYNEQFF. The gene calls are TRBV27 and TRBJ2-1; no clear D gene. The length of the CDR3 is 14 residues. With 7 bases removed from V and 2 bases from J, the gap between germline ends came to 12 bases. The germline CDR1 and CDR2 sequences are MNHEY and SMNVEV (reference sequence).

As to this clone: Other DNA sequences in this sample translate to the same CDR3. J is TRBJ1-1 and V is TRBV11-2, with D perhaps TRBD1 (5 bases). CDR3 length equals 13 residues. Germline lookup yields CDR1 SGHAT and CDR2 FQNNGV. V was pared by 5 bases and J by 2 bases, with 9 bases between. The CDR3 sequence is CASSPDSNTEAFF. Written as DNA, the CDR3 is TGTGCCAGCAGCCCCGACAGTAACACTGAAGCTTTCTTT.

The chain uses TRBV10-3 and TRBJ2-5; D uncertain. V was trimmed by 2 bases and J by 5 bases, leaving 3 bases between them. The CDR3 is 11 residues long. Germline CDR1 and CDR2: ENHRY and SYGVKD. The CDR3 here is CAISETETQYF. DNA of the CDR3: TGTGCCATCAGTGAGACCGAGACCCAGTACTTC.

V and J are TRBV28 and TRBJ2-4, with D possibly being TRBD1 or TRBD2 (5 bases each). V lost 3 bases and J 9 bases, leaving 15 bases between the germline ends. There are 14 residues in the CDR3. Germline V gene data show CDR1 as MDHEN and CDR2 as SYDVKM. CDR3 protein: CASSLRGGRPIQYF. CDR3 coding DNA: TGTGCCAGCAGTTTGAGGGGCGGTCGACCCATTCAGTACTTC.

This sequence joins TRBV2 and TRBJ2-7, with TRBD1 matching 8 bases. Germline trimming cut 4 bases from V and 5 bases from J; bases unmatched to any gene: 13. Germline loops: CDR1 SNHLY, CDR2 FYNNEI. This CDR3 has 16 residues. CDR3 amino acids: CASSGFIGTGMDEQYF. The CDR3 nucleotides are TGTGCCAGCAGTGGATTTATCGGGACAGGCATGGACGAGCAGTACTTC.

J is TRBJ2-3 and V is TRBV6-5; D possibly uses TRBD1 or TRBD2 (6 bases each). CDR3 length equals 15 residues. Trimming took 3 bases from V and 2 from J, leaving 12 bases between them. The germline gives CDR1 MNHEY, CDR2 SVGAGI. CDR3 sequence (DNA): TGTGCCAGCAGTTATTCGGGGGCCGACACAGATACGCAGTATTTT. Its protein is CASSYSGADTDTQYF.

CDR3 DNA sequence: TGCAGCGTCGAGGACAGGGAGGGGGATACGCAGTATTTT. This sequence encodes CSVEDREGDTQYF. The chain has TRBV29-1 and TRBJ2-3, with D perhaps TRBD1 (8 bases). CDR3 length equals 13 residues. The V gene lost 6 bases and the J gene lost 6 bases, with 16 bases spanning the gap. The germline CDR1 and CDR2 sequences are SQVTM and ANQGSEA.

The rearrangement joins TRBV6-5 to TRBJ1-5, with TRBD1 matching over 8 bases. Germline-derived CDR1 and CDR2 are MNHEY and SVGAGI. The junction had 6 bases not matched to a gene; V was cut back by 6 bases and J by 2 bases. The CDR3 totals 15 residues. In DNA form, the CDR3 reads TGTGCCAGCAGCCGGACAGGGTATGGCAATCAGCCCCAGCATTTT. Amino acid sequence: CASSRTGYGNQPQHF.

The CDR3 DNA is TGTGCCAGCAGCCCGAGGATGCGGGGGGCCGGTGAAAAACTGTTTTTT. Encoded protein: CASSPRMRGAGEKLFF. The V gene is TRBV7-6, the J gene TRBJ1-4, with a weak D call TRBD1 (6 bases). The CDR3 loop spans 16 amino acids. From germline, CDR1 is SGHVS and CDR2 FNYEAQ. V was shortened by 5 bases and J by 7 bases, with 20 bases between the two germline ends.

Only one count was recorded for this clone. The same CDR3 is also encoded by other DNA sequences in this sample. The rearrangement uses TRBV5-1 and TRBJ2-1; the match to TRBD2 covers 8 bases. The CDR3 is 16 residues long. Germline CDR1 reads SGHRS; CDR2 reads YFSETQ. Unmatched junction bases numbered 6, after V lost 0 bases and J lost 4 bases. Written as DNA, the CDR3 is TGCGCCAGCAGCTTGGGTCCGGCGGGAGGATACAATGAGCAGTTCTTC. This gives the protein CASSLGPAGGYNEQFF.